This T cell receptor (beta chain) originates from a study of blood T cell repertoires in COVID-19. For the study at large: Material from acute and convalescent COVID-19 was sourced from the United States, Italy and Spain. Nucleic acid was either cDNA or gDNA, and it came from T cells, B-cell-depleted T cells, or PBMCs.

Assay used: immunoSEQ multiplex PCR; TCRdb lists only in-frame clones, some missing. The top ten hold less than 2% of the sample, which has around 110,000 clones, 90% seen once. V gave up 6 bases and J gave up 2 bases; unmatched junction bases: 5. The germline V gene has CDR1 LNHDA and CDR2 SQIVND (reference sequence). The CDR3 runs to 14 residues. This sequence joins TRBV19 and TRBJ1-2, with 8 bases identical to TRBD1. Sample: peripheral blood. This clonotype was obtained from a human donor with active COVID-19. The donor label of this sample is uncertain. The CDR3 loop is CASRGRGPNYGYTF. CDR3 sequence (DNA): TGTGCCAGTAGGGGCAGGGGGCCCAACTATGGCTACACCTTC.